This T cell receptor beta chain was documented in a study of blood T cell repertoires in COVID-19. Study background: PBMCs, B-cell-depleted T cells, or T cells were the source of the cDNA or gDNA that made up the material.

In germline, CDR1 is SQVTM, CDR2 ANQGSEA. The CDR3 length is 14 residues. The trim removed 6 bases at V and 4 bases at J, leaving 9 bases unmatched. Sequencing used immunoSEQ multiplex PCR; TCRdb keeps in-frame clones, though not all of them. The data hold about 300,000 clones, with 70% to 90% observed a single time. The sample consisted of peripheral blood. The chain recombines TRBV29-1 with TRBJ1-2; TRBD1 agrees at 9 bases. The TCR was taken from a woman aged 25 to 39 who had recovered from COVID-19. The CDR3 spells CSVAKQGAGYGYTF. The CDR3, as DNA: TGCAGCGTAGCTAAACAGGGGGCGGGCTATGGCTACACCTTC.